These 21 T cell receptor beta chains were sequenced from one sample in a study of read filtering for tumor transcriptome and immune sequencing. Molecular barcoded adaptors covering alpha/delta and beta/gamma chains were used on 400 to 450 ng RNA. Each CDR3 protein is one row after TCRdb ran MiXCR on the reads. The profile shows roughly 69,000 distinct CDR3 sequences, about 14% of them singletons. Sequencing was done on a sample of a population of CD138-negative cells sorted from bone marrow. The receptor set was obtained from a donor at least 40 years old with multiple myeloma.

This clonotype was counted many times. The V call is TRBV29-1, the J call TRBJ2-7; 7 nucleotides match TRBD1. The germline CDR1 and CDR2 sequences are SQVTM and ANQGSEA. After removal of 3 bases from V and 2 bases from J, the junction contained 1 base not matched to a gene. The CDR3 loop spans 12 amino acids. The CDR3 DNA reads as TGCAGCGTTGAGGGGACAGCCTACGAGCAGTACTTC. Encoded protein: CSVEGTAYEQYF.

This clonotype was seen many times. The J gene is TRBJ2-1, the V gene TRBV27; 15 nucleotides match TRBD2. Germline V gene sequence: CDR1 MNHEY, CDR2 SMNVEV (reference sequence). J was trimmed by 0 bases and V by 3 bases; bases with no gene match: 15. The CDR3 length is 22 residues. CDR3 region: CASSFDASEGTSGRNSYNEQFF. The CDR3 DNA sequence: TGTGCCAGCAGTTTTGACGCGAGTGAGGGGACTAGCGGGAGGAACTCCTACAATGAGCAGTTCTTC.

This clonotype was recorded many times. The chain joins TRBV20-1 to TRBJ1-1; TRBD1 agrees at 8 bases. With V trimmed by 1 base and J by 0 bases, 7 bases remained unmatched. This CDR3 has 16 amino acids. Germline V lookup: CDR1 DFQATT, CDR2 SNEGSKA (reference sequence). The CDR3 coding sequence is TGCAGTGCTAGAGGTTTTGGGACAGGCATGAACACTGAAGCTTTCTTT. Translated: CSARGFGTGMNTEAFF.

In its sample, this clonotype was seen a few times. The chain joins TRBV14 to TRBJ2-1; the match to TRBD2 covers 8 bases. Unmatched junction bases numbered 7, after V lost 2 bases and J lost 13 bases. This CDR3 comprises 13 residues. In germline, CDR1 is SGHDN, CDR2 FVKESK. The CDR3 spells CASSQRPGLDQFF. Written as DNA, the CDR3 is TGTGCCAGCAGCCAACGACCGGGACTAGATCAGTTCTTC. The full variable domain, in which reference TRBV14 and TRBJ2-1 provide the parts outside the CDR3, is EAGVTQFPSHSVIEKGQTVTLRCDPISGHDNLYWYRRVMGKEIKFLLHFVKESKQDESGMPNNRFLAERTGGTYSTLKVQPAELEDSGVYFCASSQRPGLDQFFGPGTRLTVL.

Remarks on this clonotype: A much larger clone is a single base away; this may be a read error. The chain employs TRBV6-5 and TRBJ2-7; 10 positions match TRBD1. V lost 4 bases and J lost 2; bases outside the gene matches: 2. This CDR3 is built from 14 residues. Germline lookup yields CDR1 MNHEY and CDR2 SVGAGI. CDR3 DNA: TGTGCCAGCAGTTCGGGACAGGGGACCTACGAGCAGTACTTC. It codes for CASSSGQGTYEQYF.

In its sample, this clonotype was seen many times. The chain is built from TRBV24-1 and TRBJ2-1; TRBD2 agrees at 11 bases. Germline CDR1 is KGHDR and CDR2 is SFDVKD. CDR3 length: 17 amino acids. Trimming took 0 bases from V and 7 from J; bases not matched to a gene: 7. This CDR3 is CATSDLQRTSGSNEQFF. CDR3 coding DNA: TGTGCCACCAGTGATTTGCAGCGGACTAGCGGGTCGAATGAGCAGTTCTTC.

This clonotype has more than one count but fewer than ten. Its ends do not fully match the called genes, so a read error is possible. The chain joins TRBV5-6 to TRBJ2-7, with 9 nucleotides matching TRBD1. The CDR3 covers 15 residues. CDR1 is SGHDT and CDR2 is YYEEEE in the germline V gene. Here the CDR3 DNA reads TGTGCCAGCAGCTTGGAGGGACAGGGCTCCTACGAGCAGCGCTTC. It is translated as CASSLEGQGSYEQRF.

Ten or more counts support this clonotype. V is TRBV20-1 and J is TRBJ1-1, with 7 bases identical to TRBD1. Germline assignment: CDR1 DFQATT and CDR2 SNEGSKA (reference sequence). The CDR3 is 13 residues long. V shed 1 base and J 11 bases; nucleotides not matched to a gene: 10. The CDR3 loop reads CSARVGRGMTAFF. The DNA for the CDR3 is TGCAGTGCTAGAGTCGGCAGGGGGATGACTGCTTTCTTT.

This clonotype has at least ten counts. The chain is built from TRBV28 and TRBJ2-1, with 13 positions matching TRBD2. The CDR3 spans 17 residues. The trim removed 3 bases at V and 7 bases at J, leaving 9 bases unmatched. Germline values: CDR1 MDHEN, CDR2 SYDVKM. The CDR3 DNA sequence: TGTGCCAGCAGTTTGTATACTAGCGGGAGGGCCAGGAATGAGCAGTTCTTC. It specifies CASSLYTSGRARNEQFF.

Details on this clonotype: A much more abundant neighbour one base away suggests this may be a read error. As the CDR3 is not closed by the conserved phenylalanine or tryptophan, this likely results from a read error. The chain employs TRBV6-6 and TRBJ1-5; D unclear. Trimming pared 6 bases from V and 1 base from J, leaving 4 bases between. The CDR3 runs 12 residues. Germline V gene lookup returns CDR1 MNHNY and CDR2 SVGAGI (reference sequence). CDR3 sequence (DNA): TGTGCCAGCAGGGACAGCAATCAGCCCCAGCATTTA. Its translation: CASRDSNQPQHL.

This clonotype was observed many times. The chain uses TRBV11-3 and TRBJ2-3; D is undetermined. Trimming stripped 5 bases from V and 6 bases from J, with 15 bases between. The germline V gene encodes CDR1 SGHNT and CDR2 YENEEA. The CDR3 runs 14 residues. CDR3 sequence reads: CASSLVPHADTQYF. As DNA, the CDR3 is TGTGCCAGCAGCCTCGTCCCGCACGCGGATACGCAGTATTTT.

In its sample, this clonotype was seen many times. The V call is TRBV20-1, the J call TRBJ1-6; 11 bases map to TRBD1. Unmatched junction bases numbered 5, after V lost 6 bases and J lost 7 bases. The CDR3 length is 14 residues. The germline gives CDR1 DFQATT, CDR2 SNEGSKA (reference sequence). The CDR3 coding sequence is TGCAGTGCCGGACAGGGGGCGCGAAATTCACCCCTCCACTTT. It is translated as CSAGQGARNSPLHF.

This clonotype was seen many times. The CDR3 here is CASSFGLARRTHNEQFF. The CDR3 nucleotides are TGTGCCAGCAGCTTCGGACTAGCGCGGAGAACCCACAATGAGCAGTTCTTC. The chain joins TRBV5-5 to TRBJ2-1, with TRBD2 matching over 9 bases. The germline gives CDR1 SGHKS, CDR2 YYEKEE (reference sequence). V lost 2 bases to trimming and J lost 5 bases; unmatched junction nucleotides: 11. The CDR3 has 17 residues.

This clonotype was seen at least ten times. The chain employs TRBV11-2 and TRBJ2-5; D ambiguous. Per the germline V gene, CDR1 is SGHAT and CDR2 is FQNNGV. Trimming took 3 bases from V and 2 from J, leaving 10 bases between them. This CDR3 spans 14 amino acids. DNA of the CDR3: TGTGCCAGCAGCTTCTTGGGGTATCAAGAGACCCAGTACTTC. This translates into CASSFLGYQETQYF.

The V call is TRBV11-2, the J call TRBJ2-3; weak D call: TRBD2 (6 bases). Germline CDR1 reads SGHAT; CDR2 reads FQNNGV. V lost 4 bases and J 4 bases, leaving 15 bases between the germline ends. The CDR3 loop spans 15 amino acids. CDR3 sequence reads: CASSSGTLAPDTQYF. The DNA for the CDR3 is TGTGCCAGCAGCTCCGGGACTCTTGCACCAGATACGCAGTATTTT.

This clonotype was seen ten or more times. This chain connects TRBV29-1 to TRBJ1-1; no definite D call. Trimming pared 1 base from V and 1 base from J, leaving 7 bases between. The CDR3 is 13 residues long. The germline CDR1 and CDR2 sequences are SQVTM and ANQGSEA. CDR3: CSVEAQTNTEAFF. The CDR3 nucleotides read TGCAGCGTTGAAGCACAGACGAACACTGAAGCTTTCTTT.

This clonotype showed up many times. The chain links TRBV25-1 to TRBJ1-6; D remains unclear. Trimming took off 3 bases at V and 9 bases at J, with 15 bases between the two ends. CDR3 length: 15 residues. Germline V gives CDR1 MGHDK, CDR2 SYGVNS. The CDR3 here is CASSDSRGLLSPLHF. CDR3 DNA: TGTGCCAGCAGTGACTCCCGGGGTCTCCTTTCACCCCTCCACTTT.

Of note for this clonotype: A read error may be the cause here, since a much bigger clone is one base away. CDR3 coding DNA: TGCAGCTTATCCCCGGGACGAGCGGGAGTTAAGTATTTT. It specifies CSLSPGRAGVKYF. The chain couples TRBV29-1 to TRBJ2-3; TRBD2 matches 8 bases. Germline-derived CDR1 and CDR2 are SQVTM and ANQGSEA. V shed 8 bases, J shed 13 bases, and the junction held 17 bases outside the gene matches. The CDR3 length is 13 residues.

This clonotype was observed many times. CDR3 DNA: TGTGCCAGCAGTCCGGCGGAGGGCAGGAAGGTTAGGGGCTACACCTTC. Translated: CASSPAEGRKVRGYTF. The rearrangement uses TRBV25-1 and TRBJ1-2; unclear D gene. From germline, CDR1 is MGHDK and CDR2 SYGVNS. The CDR3 totals 16 residues. Trimming stripped 5 bases from V and 8 bases from J, with 24 bases between.

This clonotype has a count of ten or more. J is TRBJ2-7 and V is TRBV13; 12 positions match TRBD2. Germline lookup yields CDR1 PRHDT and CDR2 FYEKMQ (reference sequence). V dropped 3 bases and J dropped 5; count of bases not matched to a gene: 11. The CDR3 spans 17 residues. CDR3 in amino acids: CASSLRSPSGRDHEQYF. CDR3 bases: TGTGCCAGCAGCTTGAGATCCCCTAGCGGGAGGGACCACGAGCAGTACTTC.

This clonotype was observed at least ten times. CDR3 loop: CASPFQDTQYF. The CDR3 nucleotides are TGTGCCAGCCCCTTCCAAGATACGCAGTATTTT. The rearrangement links TRBV28 to TRBJ2-3; D uncertain. Germline CDR1 is MDHEN and CDR2 is SYDVKM. The CDR3 has 11 residues. Trimming shortened V by 8 bases and J by 5 bases, and 8 bases separated the two germline ends.